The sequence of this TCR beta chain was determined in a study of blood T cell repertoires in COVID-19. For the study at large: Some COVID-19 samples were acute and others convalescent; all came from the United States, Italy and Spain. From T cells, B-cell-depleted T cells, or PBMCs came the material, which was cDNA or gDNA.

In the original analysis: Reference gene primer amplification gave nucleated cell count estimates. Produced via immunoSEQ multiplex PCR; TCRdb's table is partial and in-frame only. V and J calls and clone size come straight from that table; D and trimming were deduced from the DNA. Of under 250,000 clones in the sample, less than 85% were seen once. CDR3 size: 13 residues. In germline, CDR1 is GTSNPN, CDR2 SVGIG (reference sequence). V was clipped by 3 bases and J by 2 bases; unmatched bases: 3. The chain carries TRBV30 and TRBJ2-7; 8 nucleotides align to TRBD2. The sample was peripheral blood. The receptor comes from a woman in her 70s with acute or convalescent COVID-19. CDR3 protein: CAWSRGGPYEQYF. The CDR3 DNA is TGTGCCTGGAGCCGGGGGGGCCCCTACGAGCAGTACTTC. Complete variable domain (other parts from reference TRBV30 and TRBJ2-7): SQTIHQWPATLVQPVGSPLSLECTVEGTSNPNLYWYRQAAGRGLQLLFYSVGIGQISSEVPQNLSASRPQDRQFILSSKKLLLSDSGFYLCAWSRGGPYEQYFGPGTRLTVT.